This T cell receptor beta chain stems from a study of T cells in Graves' hyperthyroidism and ophthalmopathy. RNA transcripts provided the source from which TCR beta CDR3 regions were amplified. TCR CDR3 underwent first-round RT-PCR with the HTBI primer set. MiXCR, applied by TCRdb to the multiplex PCR reads, yields one record per CDR3 protein. The sample includes 450,000 to 700,000 distinct CDR3 sequences, approximately 44% of them seen just once. This clonotype was counted at least ten times. The source material was peripheral blood or thyroid tissue (not recorded which). This clonotype was obtained from a woman between 18 and 29 years old with Graves' hyperthyroidism.

This chain's CDR3 is CASSSQDRGVFGYTF. The CDR3 region has the DNA TGTGCCAGCAGTTCCCAGGACAGGGGGGTCTTTGGCTACACCTTC. This rearrangement joins TRBV12-3 or TRBV12-4 to TRBJ1-2; TRBD1 matches 10 bases. The CDR3 sequence is 15 residues long. V was pared by 4 bases and J by 7 bases, with 9 bases of the junction left unmatched.